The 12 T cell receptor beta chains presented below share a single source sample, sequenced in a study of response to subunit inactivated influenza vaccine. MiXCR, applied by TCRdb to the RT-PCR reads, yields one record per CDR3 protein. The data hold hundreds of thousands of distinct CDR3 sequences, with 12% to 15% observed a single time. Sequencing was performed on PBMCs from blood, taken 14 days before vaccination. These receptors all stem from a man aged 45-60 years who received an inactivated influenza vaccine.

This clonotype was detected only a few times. The CDR3 DNA reads TGTGCCAGCAGCCAAGAGGGAACTAGCGGCCGGGGGGATACGCAGTATTTT. Amino acids: CASSQEGTSGRGDTQYF. The chain uses TRBV4-2 and TRBJ2-3, with 8 nucleotides matching TRBD2. Per the germline V gene, CDR1 is LGHNA and CDR2 is YNFKEQ. The CDR3 loop spans 17 amino acids. J gave up 6 bases and V 0 bases, and 11 bases lay outside the gene matches.

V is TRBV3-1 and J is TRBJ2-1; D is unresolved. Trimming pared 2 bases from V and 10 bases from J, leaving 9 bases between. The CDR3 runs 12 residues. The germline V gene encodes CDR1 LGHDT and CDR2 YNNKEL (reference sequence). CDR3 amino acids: CASSQQYREQFF. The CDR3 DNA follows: TGTGCCAGCAGCCAACAATACCGAGAGCAGTTCTTC.

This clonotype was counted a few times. This chain's CDR3 is CASSAGLLTGELFF. In DNA, the CDR3 is TGTGCCAGCAGCGCGGGACTACTGACCGGGGAGCTGTTTTTT. V is TRBV7-2 and J is TRBJ2-2, with 7 bases lining up with TRBD2. The J segment lost 5 bases and the V segment lost 5 bases, leaving 5 bases of the junction unmatched. Germline V gives CDR1 SGHTA, CDR2 FQGNSA. The CDR3 consists of 14 residues.

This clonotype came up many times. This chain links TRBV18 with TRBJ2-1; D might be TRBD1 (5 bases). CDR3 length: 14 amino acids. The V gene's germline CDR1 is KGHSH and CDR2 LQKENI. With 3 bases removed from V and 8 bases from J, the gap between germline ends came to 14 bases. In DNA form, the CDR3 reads TGTGCCAGCTCACCCCAGGGAAAGGGGCATGAGCAGTTCTTC. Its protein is CASSPQGKGHEQFF.

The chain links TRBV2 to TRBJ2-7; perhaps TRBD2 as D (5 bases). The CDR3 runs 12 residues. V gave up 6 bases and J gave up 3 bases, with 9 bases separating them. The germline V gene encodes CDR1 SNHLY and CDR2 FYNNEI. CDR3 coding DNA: TGTGCCAGCAGGGCAGACTACTACGAGCAGTACTTC. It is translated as CASRADYYEQYF.

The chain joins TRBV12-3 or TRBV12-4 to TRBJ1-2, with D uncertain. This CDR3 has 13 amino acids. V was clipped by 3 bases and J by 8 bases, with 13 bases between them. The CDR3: CASSLGGSRGYTF. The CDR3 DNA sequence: TGTGCCAGCAGTTTGGGCGGGTCTCGAGGCTACACCTTC.

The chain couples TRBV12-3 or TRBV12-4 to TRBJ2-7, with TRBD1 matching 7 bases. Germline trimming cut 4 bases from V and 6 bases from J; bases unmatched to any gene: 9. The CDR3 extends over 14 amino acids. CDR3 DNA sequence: TGTGCCAGCAGTTACGGACAGGCCACGGGCGAGCAGTACTTC. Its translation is CASSYGQATGEQYF.

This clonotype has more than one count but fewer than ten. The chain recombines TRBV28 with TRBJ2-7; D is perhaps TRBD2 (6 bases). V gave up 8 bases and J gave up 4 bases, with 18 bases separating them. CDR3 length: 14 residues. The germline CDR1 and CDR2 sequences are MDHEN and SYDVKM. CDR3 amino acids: CASPPARELYEQYF. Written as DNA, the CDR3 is TGTGCCAGCCCTCCGGCTCGGGAGCTATACGAGCAGTACTTC.

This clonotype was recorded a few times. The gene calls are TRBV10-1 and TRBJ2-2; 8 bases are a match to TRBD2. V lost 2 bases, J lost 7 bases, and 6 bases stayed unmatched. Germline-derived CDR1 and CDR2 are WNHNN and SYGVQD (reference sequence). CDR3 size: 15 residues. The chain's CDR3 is CASSEAGRAFGELFF. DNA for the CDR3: TGCGCCAGCAGTGAGGCCGGGAGGGCCTTCGGGGAGCTGTTTTTT.

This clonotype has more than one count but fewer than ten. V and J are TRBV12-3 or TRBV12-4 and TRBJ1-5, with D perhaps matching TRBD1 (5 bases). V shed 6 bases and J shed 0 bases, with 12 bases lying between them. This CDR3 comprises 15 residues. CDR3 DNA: TGTGCCAGCAGCGACAGCTTCAATAGCAATCAGCCCCAGCATTTT. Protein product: CASSDSFNSNQPQHF.

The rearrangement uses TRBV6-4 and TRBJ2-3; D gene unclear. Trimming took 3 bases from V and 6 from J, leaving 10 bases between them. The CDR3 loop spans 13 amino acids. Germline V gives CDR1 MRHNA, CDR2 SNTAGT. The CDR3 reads CASSELIGDTQYF. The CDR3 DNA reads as TGTGCCAGCAGTGAGTTAATAGGGGATACGCAGTATTTT.

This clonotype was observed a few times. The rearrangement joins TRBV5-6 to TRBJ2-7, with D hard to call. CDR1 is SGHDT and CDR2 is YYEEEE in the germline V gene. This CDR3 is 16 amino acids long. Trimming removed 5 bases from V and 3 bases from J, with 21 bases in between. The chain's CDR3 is CASSLRSNRLFYEQYF. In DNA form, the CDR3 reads TGTGCCAGCAGTCTAAGATCTAATAGGTTGTTCTACGAGCAGTACTTC.